This is a list of T cell receptor beta chains from one sample in a study of T cell repertoires in cytomegalovirus infection. Via MiXCR, TCRdb re-called the reads, giving one row per CDR3 protein. The sample lists roughly 7,900 distinct CDR3 sequences; roughly half were seen once. For these TCRs, the target antigens are not known. Input material: PBMCs, sequenced either directly or after in vitro stimulation (not recorded which). Receptors were obtained from a human donor in good health (CMV status not recorded). Some clones in this sample may be carry-over from other donors' samples. CDR3s include the opening cysteine and the closing phenylalanine or tryptophan. The D gene is left open where the match is weak. Rows give clone size only sometimes, using once, few, many, or a class for an expanded clone.

v_gene	len	d_gene	j_gene	abundance	CDR3aa	CDR3nt
TRBV6-5	15	-	TRBJ1-1	-	CASSYRTDSNTEAFF	TGTGCCAGCAGTTACCGGACAGACTCGAACACTGAAGCTTTCTTT
TRBV5-1	15	TRBD2	TRBJ2-1	-	CASSLFSTAGNNPFF	TGCGCCAGCAGCTTGTTCTCGACAGCGGGAAATAATCCGTTCTTC
TRBV19	18	TRBD2	TRBJ2-3	-	CASRIYGLGGLNTDTQFF	TGTGCCAGTAGAATTTACGGACTAGGTGGTCTTAACACAGATACGCAGTTTTTT
TRBV27	12	-	TRBJ2-7	-	CTSSPRSNEQYF	TGTACCAGCAGTCCGAGGTCCAACGAGCAGTACTTC
TRBV12-3/TRBV12-4	15	-	TRBJ2-3	-	CASAHPLGSTDTQYF	TGTGCCAGTGCCCACCCTTTGGGGAGCACAGATACGCAGTATTTT
TRBV7-3	18	TRBD2	TRBJ2-2	few	CASSSHRTSGRVNGELFF	TGTGCCAGCAGCTCCCATCGGACTAGCGGGAGGGTCAACGGGGAGCTGTTTTTT
TRBV4-1	14	-	TRBJ1-5	few	CASSLTMADQPQHF	TGCGCCAGCAGTCTAACAATGGCAGATCAGCCCCAGCATTTT
TRBV7-9	14	-	TRBJ1-6	-	CAISLEQGLSPLQF	TGTGCCATCAGCTTAGAGCAGGGCCTGTCACCCCTCCAATTT
TRBV24-1	13	-	TRBJ1-5	many	CATSDFGKQPQHF	TGTGCCACCAGTGATTTCGGGAAACAGCCCCAGCATTTT
TRBV7-6	13	-	TRBJ2-7	-	CASSLPSSYEQYF	TGTGCCAGCAGCTTGCCCAGCTCCTACGAGCAGTACTTC
TRBV5-4	13	-	TRBJ2-3	-	CAGLEISTDTQYF	TGTGCCGGCCTAGAGATCTCCACAGATACGCAGTATTTT
TRBV7-9	16	-	TRBJ2-1	-	CASNVVGIYTYNEQFF	TGTGCCAGCAACGTGGTGGGAATATACACCTACAATGAGCAGTTCTTC
TRBV19	19	-	TRBJ1-5	-	CASSSLYTGPGEDNPPQHF	TGTGCCAGTAGTTCACTATATACCGGTCCAGGTGAAGACAATCCGCCCCAGCATTTT
TRBV15	13	TRBD1	TRBJ1-2	-	CATSVRTGSGYTF	TGTGCCACCAGCGTAAGGACAGGGAGCGGCTACACCTTC
TRBV7-9	17	-	TRBJ2-4	once	CASSLDGGLGAKNIQYF	TGTGCCAGCAGCTTAGATGGAGGATTGGGCGCCAAAAACATTCAGTACTTC
TRBV5-1	16	TRBD1	TRBJ1-2	-	CASSLEGVQGSYGYTF	TGCGCCAGCAGCTTGGAAGGAGTACAGGGGTCCTATGGCTACACCTTC
TRBV7-2	14	-	TRBJ1-5	-	CASSFPGWCHPQHF	TGTGCCAGCAGCTTCCCAGGGTGGTGCCATCCCCAGCATTTT
TRBV7-9	15	-	TRBJ2-3	many	CASSRGPVNTDTQYF	TGTGCCAGCAGCCGAGGACCCGTGAACACAGATACGCAGTATTTT
TRBV7-9	16	-	TRBJ2-1	-	CASILIGVISYNEQFF	TGTGCCAGCATCTTAATCGGTGTCATCTCCTACAATGAGCAGTTCTTC
TRBV7-2	15	-	TRBJ1-3	-	CASSPQASDRNTIYF	TGTGCCAGCAGCCCGCAGGCGTCAGACCGAAACACCATATATTTT
TRBV18	14	-	TRBJ1-1	-	CASSTGGVNTEAFF	TGTGCCAGCTCGACGGGAGGGGTGAACACTGAAGCTTTCTTT
TRBV7-4	16	-	TRBJ2-1	-	CARSLLGISTYKEQVF	TGTGCCAGAAGCTTGTTGGGAATATCCACCTACAAGGAGCAGGTATTC
TRBV7-9	13	-	TRBJ2-7	-	CASSTSDSYEQYF	TGTGCCAGCAGCACCTCGGACAGCTACGAGCAGTACTTC
TRBV2	15	-	TRBJ1-2	few	CASKYSLSPFGGYTF	TGTGCCAGCAAGTACAGCCTCTCCCCCTTTGGAGGCTACACCTTC